This entry is about one T cell receptor beta chain. This sample is part of a study of somatic mutations in cytotoxic T cells in rheumatoid arthritis. Only in-frame clones appear in the TCRdb table, and some are missing; sequencing was by immunoSEQ multiplex PCR. Here the sample spans 12,000 or so clones, 65% to 75% being singletons. The clonotype was recovered from a man between 65 and 80 years old in good health. The sequencing input was CD8+ T cells sorted from blood.

Here the CDR3 DNA reads TGTGCCAGCAGTTTATATCCCAATCAGCCCCAGCATTTT. Protein sequence: CASSLYPNQPQHF. This chain uses TRBV27 with TRBJ1-5; D call uncertain. Trimming took 1 base from V and 3 from J, leaving 4 bases between them. Germline lookup yields CDR1 MNHEY and CDR2 SMNVEV (reference sequence). The CDR3 runs 13 residues.